Listed here are 20 T cell receptor beta chains from one sample, sequenced in a study of T cell changes during pregnancy in multiple sclerosis. Profiled with immunoSEQ multiplex PCR; TCRdb holds only in-frame clones, not every one. In the table there are about 89,000 clones, about 93% of which are singletons. The specimen was peripheral blood, collected in the third trimester of pregnancy. Receptors were obtained from a female donor with multiple sclerosis, enrolled in a pregnancy study.

The rearrangement uses TRBV29-1 and TRBJ2-5, with D tentatively TRBD2 (5 bases). From germline, CDR1 is SQVTM and CDR2 ANQGSEA. This CDR3 comprises 13 residues. Deletions cut 7 bases from V and 5 bases from J, with 17 bases between. CDR3 region: CSGLAGLGETQYF. CDR3 in DNA: TGCAGCGGTCTCGCGGGCTTAGGGGAGACCCAGTACTTC.

The rearrangement links TRBV7-8 to TRBJ2-5, with 10 bases that match TRBD2. This CDR3 is built from 15 residues. Trimming at V came to 3 bases and at J to 2 bases, leaving 3 bases not matched to a gene. Germline CDR1 SGHVS, CDR2 FQNEAQ. The CDR3 loop is CASSFTSGVQETQYF. CDR3 nucleotides: TGTGCCAGCAGCTTTACTAGCGGGGTACAAGAGACCCAGTACTTC.

This clone came up a few times. V usage is TRBV6-5 and J usage is TRBJ1-5; D gene uncertain. Germline V gene data show CDR1 as MNHEY and CDR2 as SVGAGI. CDR3 size: 13 residues. V lost 2 bases and J 11 bases, leaving 13 bases between the germline ends. For the CDR3, the DNA is TGTGCCAGCAGTTACACGCAGGTCTCGACCCAGCATTTT. Protein sequence: CASSYTQVSTQHF.

Only one count was recorded for this clone. This sequence joins TRBV7-3 and TRBJ1-1, with D possibly matching TRBD1 (5 bases). This CDR3 spans 13 amino acids. Germline CDR1 SGHTA, CDR2 FQGTGA. The ends were cut back, 6 bases at V and 2 bases at J, with 10 bases in the middle. CDR3 residues: CASSQGRNTEAFF. The CDR3 coding sequence is TGTGCCAGCAGTCAGGGCCGAAACACTGAAGCTTTCTTT.

The rearrangement links TRBV15 to TRBJ2-7, with D possibly TRBD1 on 5 matching bases. In germline, CDR1 is LNHNV, CDR2 YYDKDF (reference sequence). The V and J ends lost 0 bases and 2 bases respectively, with 11 bases between them. This CDR3 has 15 amino acids. As DNA, the CDR3 is TGTGCCACCAGCAGAGATATTGACAGCCCCTACGAGCAGTACTTC. Its translation: CATSRDIDSPYEQYF.

The V gene is TRBV28, the J gene TRBJ1-5, with D tentatively TRBD1 (5 bases). Trimming shortened V by 2 bases and J by 5 bases, and 22 bases separated the two germline ends. This CDR3 region has 18 residues. Looked up from germline, CDR1 is MDHEN and CDR2 is SYDVKM. CDR3 DNA sequence: TGTGCCAGCAGTTTAAGCTTGGGGCTAGGTTCAAACGATCAGCCCCAGCATTTT. Residues: CASSLSLGLGSNDQPQHF.

V usage is TRBV7-8 and J usage is TRBJ1-2, with D unresolved. The germline CDR1 and CDR2 sequences are SGHVS and FQNEAQ. The CDR3 covers 17 residues. The V and J ends lost 0 bases and 2 bases respectively, with 16 bases between them. CDR3 bases: TGTGCCAGCAGCTTAGCGGTATTATCGGGAGCAAACTATGGCTACACCTTC. It specifies CASSLAVLSGANYGYTF.

The table lists this clone with a count of one. V and J are TRBV7-9 and TRBJ1-3; perhaps TRBD1 as D (6 bases). The germline V gene has CDR1 SEHNR and CDR2 FQNEAQ (reference sequence). The CDR3 is 15 amino acids. The V end lost 5 bases, the J end lost 0 bases, and 11 bases lay between the germline ends. Here the CDR3 DNA reads TGTGCCAGCAGCCGGACAGACAACTCTGGAAACACCATATATTTT. It is translated as CASSRTDNSGNTIYF.

The chain is built from TRBV25-1 and TRBJ1-5; weak D call: TRBD1 (6 bases). CDR1 MGHDK and CDR2 SYGVNS come from the germline V gene. V lost 1 base to trimming and J lost 7 bases, with 11 bases between them. This CDR3 contains 14 residues. The CDR3 nucleotides read TGTGCCAGCAGTGAATGGGGGGGCGGACAGCCCCAGCATTTT. Amino acids: CASSEWGGGQPQHF.

The chain joins TRBV19 to TRBJ2-7, with D possibly matching TRBD1 (6 bases). V lost 1 base to trimming and J lost 4 bases, with 8 bases between them. Germline V gene data show CDR1 as LNHDA and CDR2 as SQIVND (reference sequence). CDR3 length equals 13 residues. The CDR3 coding sequence is TGTGCCAGTAGTATAGCGCAGGGGTACGAGCAGTACTTC. Translated: CASSIAQGYEQYF.

The chain is built from TRBV23-1 and TRBJ2-7; a possible D gene is TRBD1 (6 bases). Being an ORF, TRBV23-1 has a function that is uncertain. The CDR3 sequence is 15 residues long. V lost 4 bases and J 3 bases, leaving 16 bases between the germline ends. The CDR3 DNA reads as TGCGCCAGCAGTCCTCCACCAGGGGCGATCTACGAGCAGTACTTC. Protein product: CASSPPPGAIYEQYF.

The chain combines TRBV28 with TRBJ1-1; D is unresolved. The length of the CDR3 is 16 residues. Trimming cost V 10 bases and J 0 bases, with 21 bases left between them. Germline V lookup: CDR1 MDHEN, CDR2 SYDVKM. CDR3: CANVRWVRGLNTEAFF. The CDR3 nucleotides are TGTGCCAACGTAAGATGGGTCCGAGGTCTGAACACTGAAGCTTTCTTT.

This sequence joins TRBV21-1 and TRBJ2-7; TRBD2 is the table's D call, not checked against the DNA. TRBV21-1 is noted as a pseudogene. This CDR3 region has 15 residues. For the CDR3, the DNA is TGTGCCAGCAGCAGGGTAGCCGGGAGGTCGGGGGAGCAGTACTTC. It specifies CASSRVAGRSGEQYF.

This clone was seen a single time. The rearrangement uses TRBV7-3 and TRBJ2-1; 7 nucleotides match TRBD2. Losses at the gene ends were 5 bases for V and 7 bases for J; bases not matched to a gene: 14. The CDR3 spans 16 residues. Germline V gene sequence: CDR1 SGHTA, CDR2 FQGTGA. CDR3 DNA sequence: TGTGCCAGCAGCCTAGTTGGGGGAGGGCCGCAAAATGAGCAGTTCTTC. This gives the protein CASSLVGGGPQNEQFF.

The rearrangement links TRBV13 to TRBJ1-3; TRBD1 agrees at 7 bases. Germline values: CDR1 PRHDT, CDR2 FYEKMQ (reference sequence). This CDR3 is 15 amino acids long. Trimming cost V 5 bases and J 1 base; bases outside gene matches: 5. CDR3 DNA sequence: TGTGCCAGCAGCCCCGACAGGGCGTCTGGAAACACCATATATTTT. Its translation: CASSPDRASGNTIYF.

V gene TRBV7-9 combines with J gene TRBJ2-7; weak D call: TRBD2 (6 bases). The V and J ends lost 4 bases and 0 bases respectively, with 10 bases between them. This CDR3 has 14 residues. CDR1 and CDR2 from the germline V gene are SEHNR and FQNEAQ (reference sequence). CDR3 sequence reads: CASSSGTLSYEQYF. In nucleotides, the CDR3 is TGTGCCAGCAGCTCGGGGACTCTCTCCTACGAGCAGTACTTC.

V and J are TRBV7-9 and TRBJ2-1; 7 bases align to TRBD1. This CDR3 is built from 13 residues. V lost 5 bases, J lost 7 bases, and 5 bases stayed unmatched. Germline V gene sequence: CDR1 SEHNR, CDR2 FQNEAQ (reference sequence). CDR3 in DNA: TGTGCCAGCAGCCAGGGACAGCTAAATGAGCAGTTCTTC. Translation: CASSQGQLNEQFF.

The rearrangement links TRBV6-5 to TRBJ1-3, with 8 bases identical to TRBD1. With 8 bases clipped from V and 0 bases from J, the junction kept 6 bases outside the gene matches. CDR1 and CDR2 (germline): MNHEY, SVGAGI. The CDR3 sequence is 15 residues long. The CDR3 DNA reads TGTGCCAGCGGTCTGACAGGGGTCTCTGGAAACACCATATATTTT. Its translation: CASGLTGVSGNTIYF.

The rearrangement uses TRBV13 and TRBJ2-7; TRBD2 agrees at 10 bases. The CDR3 runs 15 residues. Germline CDR1 and CDR2: PRHDT and FYEKMQ (reference sequence). The V and J ends lost 0 bases and 5 bases, in that order; junction bases with no gene match: 4. For the CDR3, the DNA is TGTGCCAGCAGCTTAGGGCTAGCGGGAGACCACGAGCAGTACTTC. Translated: CASSLGLAGDHEQYF.

This clone has only a few counts. This sequence joins TRBV30 and TRBJ1-3; D possibly corresponds to TRBD1 (5 bases). The CDR3 is made up of 14 amino acids. Germline CDR1 reads GTSNPN; CDR2 reads SVGIG (reference sequence). The V gene lost 2 bases and the J gene lost 4 bases, with 12 bases spanning the gap. The CDR3 DNA follows: TGTGCCTGGAGTACAGGAGGGTTAGGAAACACCATATATTTT. This translates into CAWSTGGLGNTIYF.